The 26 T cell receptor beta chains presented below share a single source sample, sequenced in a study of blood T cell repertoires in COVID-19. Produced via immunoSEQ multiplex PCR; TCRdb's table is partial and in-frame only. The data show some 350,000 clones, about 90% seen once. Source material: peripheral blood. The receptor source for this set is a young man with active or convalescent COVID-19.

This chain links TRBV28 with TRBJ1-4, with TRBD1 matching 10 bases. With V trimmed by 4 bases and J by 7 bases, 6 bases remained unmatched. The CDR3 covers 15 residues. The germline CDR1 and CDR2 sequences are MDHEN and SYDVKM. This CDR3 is CASSSLTGGGEKLFF. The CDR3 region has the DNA TGTGCCAGCAGTTCACTGACAGGGGGCGGTGAAAAACTGTTTTTT.

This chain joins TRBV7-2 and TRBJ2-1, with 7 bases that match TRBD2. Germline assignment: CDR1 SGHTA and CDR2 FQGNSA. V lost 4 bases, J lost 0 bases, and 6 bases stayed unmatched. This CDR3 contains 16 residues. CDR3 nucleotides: TGTGCCAGCAGCTCAGCACGCGGGGGCTCCTACAATGAGCAGTTCTTC. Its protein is CASSSARGGSYNEQFF.

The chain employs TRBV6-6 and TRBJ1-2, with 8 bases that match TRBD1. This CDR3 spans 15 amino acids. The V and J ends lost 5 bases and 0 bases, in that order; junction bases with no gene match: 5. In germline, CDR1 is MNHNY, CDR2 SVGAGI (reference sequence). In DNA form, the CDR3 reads TGTGCCAGCAGTACCCGGACAGGGTCTAACTATGGCTACACCTTC. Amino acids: CASSTRTGSNYGYTF.

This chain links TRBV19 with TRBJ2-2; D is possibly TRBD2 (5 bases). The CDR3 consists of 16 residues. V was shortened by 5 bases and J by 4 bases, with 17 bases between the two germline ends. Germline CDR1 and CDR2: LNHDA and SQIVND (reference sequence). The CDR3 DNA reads TGTGCCAGTAGTCGCGGACTTGGGCCAGGCACCGGGGAGCTGTTTTTT. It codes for CASSRGLGPGTGELFF.

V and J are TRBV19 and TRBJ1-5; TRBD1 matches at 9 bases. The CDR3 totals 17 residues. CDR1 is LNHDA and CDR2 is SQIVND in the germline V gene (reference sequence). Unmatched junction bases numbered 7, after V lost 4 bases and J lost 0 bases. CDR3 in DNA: TGTGCCAGTAGTACTACAGGGGGCGGATATAGCAATCAGCCCCAGCATTTT. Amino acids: CASSTTGGGYSNQPQHF. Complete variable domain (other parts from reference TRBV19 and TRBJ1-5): DGGITQSPKYLFRKEGQNVTLSCEQNLNHDAMYWYRQDPGQGLRLIYYSQIVNDFQKGDIAEGYSVSREKKESFPLTVTSAQKNPTAFYLCASSTTGGGYSNQPQHFGDGTRLSIL.

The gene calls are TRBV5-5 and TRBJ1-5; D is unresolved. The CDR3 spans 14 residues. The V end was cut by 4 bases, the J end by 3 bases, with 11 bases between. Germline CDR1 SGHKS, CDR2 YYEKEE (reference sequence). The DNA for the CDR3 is TGTGCCAGCAGCACCCGGGTTTTCAATCAGCCCCAGCATTTT. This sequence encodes CASSTRVFNQPQHF.

The CDR3 protein is CASSAWPGTGVVPPEQYF. As DNA, the CDR3 is TGTGCCAGCAGCGCCTGGCCCGGGACAGGGGTTGTCCCCCCCGAGCAGTACTTC. V usage is TRBV9 and J usage is TRBJ2-7; 10 bases are shared with TRBD1. This CDR3 is 18 amino acids long. V was clipped by 3 bases and J by 6 bases; unmatched bases: 18. Germline CDR1 reads SGDLS; CDR2 reads YYNGEE. Full variable domain (rest looked up from reference TRBV9 and TRBJ2-7): DSGVTQTPKHLITATGQRVTLRCSPRSGDLSVYWYQQSLDQGLQFLIQYYNGEERAKGNILERFSAQQFPDLHSELNLSSLELGDSALYFCASSAWPGTGVVPPEQYFGPGTRLTVT.

CDR3 in DNA: TGCGCCAGCAGCCATCCTAGAGGGCCGGGGCAGTTCTTC. This gives the protein CASSHPRGPGQFF. The rearrangement links TRBV4-1 to TRBJ2-1, with D possibly TRBD2 on 5 matching bases. Trimming removed 3 bases from V and 12 bases from J, with 15 bases in between. The germline gives CDR1 MGHRA, CDR2 YSYEKL. The CDR3 spans 13 residues.

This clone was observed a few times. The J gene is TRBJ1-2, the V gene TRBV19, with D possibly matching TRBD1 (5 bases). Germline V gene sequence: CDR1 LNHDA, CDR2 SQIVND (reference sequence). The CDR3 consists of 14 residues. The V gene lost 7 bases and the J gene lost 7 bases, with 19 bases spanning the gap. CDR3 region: CASTSPAQAVGYTF. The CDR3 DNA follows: TGTGCCAGTACCTCGCCTGCACAGGCTGTTGGCTACACCTTC. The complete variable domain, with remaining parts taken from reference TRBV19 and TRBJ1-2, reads DGGITQSPKYLFRKEGQNVTLSCEQNLNHDAMYWYRQDPGQGLRLIYYSQIVNDFQKGDIAEGYSVSREKKESFPLTVTSAQKNPTAFYLCASTSPAQAVGYTFGSGTRLTVV.

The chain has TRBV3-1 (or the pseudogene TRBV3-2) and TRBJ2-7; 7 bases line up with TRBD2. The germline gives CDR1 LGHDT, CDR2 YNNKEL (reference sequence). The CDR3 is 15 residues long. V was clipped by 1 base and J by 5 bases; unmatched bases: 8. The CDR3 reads CASSQGRAGDHEQYF. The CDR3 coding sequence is TGTGCCAGCAGCCAAGGGCGCGCGGGAGATCACGAGCAGTACTTC.

CDR3 sequence reads: CASSLTGTSGSQETQYF. The CDR3 coding sequence is TGTGCCAGCAGCCTCACGGGGACTAGCGGGTCTCAAGAGACCCAGTACTTC. The J gene is TRBJ2-5, the V gene TRBV7-8; TRBD2 matches at 12 bases. With 5 bases clipped from V and 2 bases from J, the junction kept 9 bases outside the gene matches. Germline-derived CDR1 and CDR2 are SGHVS and FQNEAQ. The CDR3 spans 17 residues.

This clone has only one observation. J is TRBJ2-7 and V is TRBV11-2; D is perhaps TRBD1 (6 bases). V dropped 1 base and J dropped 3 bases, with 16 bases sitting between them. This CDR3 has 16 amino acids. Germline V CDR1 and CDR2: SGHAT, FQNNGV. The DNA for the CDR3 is TGTGCCAGCAGCTTAGCGGCAGGGGAGACTTTCTACGAGCAGTACTTC. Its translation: CASSLAAGETFYEQYF. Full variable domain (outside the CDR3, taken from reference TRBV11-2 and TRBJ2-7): EAGVAQSPRYKIIEKRQSVAFWCNPISGHATLYWYQQILGQGPKLLIQFQNNGVVDDSQLPKDRFSAERLKGVDSTLKIQPAKLEDSAVYLCASSLAAGETFYEQYFGPGTRLTVT.

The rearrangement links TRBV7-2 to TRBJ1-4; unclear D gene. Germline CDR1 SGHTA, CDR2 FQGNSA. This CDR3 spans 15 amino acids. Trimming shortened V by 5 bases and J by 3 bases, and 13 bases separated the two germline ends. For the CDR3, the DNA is TGTGCCAGCAGCGTGAACCCCGGGGCTAATGAAAAACTGTTTTTT. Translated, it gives CASSVNPGANEKLFF.

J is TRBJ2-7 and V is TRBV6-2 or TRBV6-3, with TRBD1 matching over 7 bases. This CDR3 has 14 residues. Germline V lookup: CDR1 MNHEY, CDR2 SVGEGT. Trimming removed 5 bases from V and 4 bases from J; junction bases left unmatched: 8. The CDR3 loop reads CASSLNRGSYEQYF. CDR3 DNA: TGTGCCAGCAGTCTCAACAGGGGTTCATACGAGCAGTACTTC.

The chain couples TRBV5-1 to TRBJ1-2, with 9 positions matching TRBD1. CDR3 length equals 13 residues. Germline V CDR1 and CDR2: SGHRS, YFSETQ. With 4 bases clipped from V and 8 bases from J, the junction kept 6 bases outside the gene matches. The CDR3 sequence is CASSMDRGWGYTF. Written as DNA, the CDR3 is TGCGCCAGCAGCATGGACAGGGGTTGGGGCTACACCTTC.

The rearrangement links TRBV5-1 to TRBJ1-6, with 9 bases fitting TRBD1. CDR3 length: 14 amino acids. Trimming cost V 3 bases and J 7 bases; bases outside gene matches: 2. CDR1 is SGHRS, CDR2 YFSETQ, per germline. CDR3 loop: CASSSDRGNSPLHF. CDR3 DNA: TGCGCCAGCAGCTCCGACAGGGGGAATTCACCCCTCCACTTT.

DNA of the CDR3: TGTGCCAGCAGCGTTAGCGGGAGCGCCTACAATGAGCAGTTCTTC. Its translation: CASSVSGSAYNEQFF. The chain employs TRBV9 and TRBJ2-1, with TRBD2 identical over 9 bases. Unmatched junction bases numbered 2, after V lost 2 bases and J lost 2 bases. This CDR3 has 15 amino acids. The germline V gene has CDR1 SGDLS and CDR2 YYNGEE.

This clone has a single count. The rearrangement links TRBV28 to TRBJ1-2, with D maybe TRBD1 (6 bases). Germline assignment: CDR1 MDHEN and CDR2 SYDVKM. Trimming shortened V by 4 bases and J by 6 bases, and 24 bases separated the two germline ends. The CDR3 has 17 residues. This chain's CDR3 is CASSYNQWGRGNNGYTF. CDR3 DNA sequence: TGTGCCAGCAGTTACAACCAGTGGGGAAGGGGGAACAATGGCTACACCTTC.

CDR3 sequence: CASSVEEGGMNEQFF. As DNA, the CDR3 is TGTGCCAGCAGCGTAGAGGAGGGAGGGATGAATGAGCAGTTCTTC. V usage is TRBV9 and J usage is TRBJ2-1; TRBD2 agrees at 7 bases. Germline V gene sequence: CDR1 SGDLS, CDR2 YYNGEE. The CDR3 has 15 residues. V was pared by 0 bases and J by 7 bases, with 7 bases of the junction left unmatched.

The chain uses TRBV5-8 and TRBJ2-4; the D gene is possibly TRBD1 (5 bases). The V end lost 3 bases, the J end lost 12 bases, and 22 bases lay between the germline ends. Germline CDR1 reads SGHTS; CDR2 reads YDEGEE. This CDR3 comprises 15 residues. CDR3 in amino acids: CASSSEFATDNPQYF. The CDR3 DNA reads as TGTGCCAGCAGCTCCGAATTTGCGACAGACAACCCTCAGTACTTC.

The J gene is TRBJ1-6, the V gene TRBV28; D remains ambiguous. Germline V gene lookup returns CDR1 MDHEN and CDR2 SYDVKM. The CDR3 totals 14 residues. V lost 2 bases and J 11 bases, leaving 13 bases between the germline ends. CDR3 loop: CASSLPLVGPPLHF. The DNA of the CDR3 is TGTGCCAGCAGTTTACCTTTAGTGGGCCCACCCCTCCACTTT.

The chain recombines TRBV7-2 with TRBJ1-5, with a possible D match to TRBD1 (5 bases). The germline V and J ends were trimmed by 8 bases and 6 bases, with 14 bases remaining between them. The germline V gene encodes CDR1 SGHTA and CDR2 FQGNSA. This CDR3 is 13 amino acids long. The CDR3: CASCSGGSQPQHF. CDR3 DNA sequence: TGTGCCAGCTGCTCCGGGGGAAGTCAGCCCCAGCATTTT.

In nucleotides, the CDR3 is TGTGCCAGCAGCCGCCCGGGATCACAACAAGAGACCCAGTACTTC. The encoded protein is CASSRPGSQQETQYF. The V and J genes are TRBV5-6 and TRBJ2-5; TRBD2 might be the D (5 bases). The ends were cut back, 4 bases at V and 2 bases at J, with 15 bases in the middle. The CDR3 is made up of 15 amino acids. Germline V CDR1 and CDR2: SGHDT, YYEEEE. Full variable domain (rest looked up from reference TRBV5-6 and TRBJ2-5): DAGVTQSPTHLIKTRGQQVTLRCSPKSGHDTVSWYQQALGQGPQFIFQYYEEEERQRGNFPDRFSGHQFPNYSSELNVNALLLGDSALYLCASSRPGSQQETQYFGPGTRLLVL.

CDR3 sequence reads: CASSFWDRGPYSNQPQHF. For the CDR3, the DNA is TGTGCCAGCAGCTTTTGGGACAGGGGGCCTTATAGCAATCAGCCCCAGCATTTT. This rearrangement joins TRBV5-6 to TRBJ1-5, with 12 positions matching TRBD1. The CDR3 loop spans 18 amino acids. J gave up 0 bases and V 2 bases, and 6 bases lay outside the gene matches. From germline, CDR1 is SGHDT and CDR2 YYEEEE.

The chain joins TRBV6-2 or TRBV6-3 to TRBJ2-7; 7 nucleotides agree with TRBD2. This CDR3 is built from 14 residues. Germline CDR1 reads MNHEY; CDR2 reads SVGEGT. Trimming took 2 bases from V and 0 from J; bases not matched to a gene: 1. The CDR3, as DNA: TGTGCCAGCAGTTACCGGGACTACTCCTACGAGCAGTACTTC. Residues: CASSYRDYSYEQYF.

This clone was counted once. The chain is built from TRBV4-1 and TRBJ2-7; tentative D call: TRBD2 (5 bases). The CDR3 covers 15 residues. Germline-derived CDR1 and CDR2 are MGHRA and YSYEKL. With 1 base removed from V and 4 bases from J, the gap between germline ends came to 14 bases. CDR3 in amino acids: CASSQAETRDYEQYF. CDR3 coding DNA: TGCGCCAGCAGCCAAGCTGAGACTCGGGATTACGAGCAGTACTTC.